The 27 T cell receptor beta chains listed next were all sequenced from one sample in a study of molecular identifiers for immune sequencing clone quantification. MiXCR, run by TCRdb on the PCR reads, gives a single entry per CDR3 protein. The sample lists around 470,000 distinct CDR3 sequences, around 23% occurring once. What was sequenced was naive CD8+ T cells from blood, with Jurkat cell RNA spiked in. Specified subset: FACS-sorted CD8+CD4-CCR7+CD45RA+ naive T cells. These receptors all come from a human donor in good health. Some libraries in this study had Jurkat cell RNA spiked in.

In this sample, this clonotype turned up a few times. The CDR3 sequence: CSARPRGALWTEAFF. The CDR3 nucleotides are TGCAGTGCTAGACCGAGGGGGGCTTTGTGGACTGAAGCTTTCTTT. The rearrangement joins TRBV20-1 to TRBJ1-1, with a possible D match to TRBD1 (6 bases). The length of the CDR3 is 15 residues. The ends were cut back, 2 bases at V and 5 bases at J, with 18 bases in the middle. The V gene's germline CDR1 is DFQATT and CDR2 SNEGSKA (reference sequence).

The sample holds one count of this clonotype. The chain combines TRBV12-3 or TRBV12-4 with TRBJ1-2; tentative D call: TRBD1 (5 bases). CDR3 length: 16 residues. Trimming left V 6 bases short and J 4 bases short, with 21 bases between. CDR3 protein: CASSRIEWGRGYGYTF. As DNA, the CDR3 is TGTGCCAGCAGCCGGATTGAGTGGGGACGGGGCTATGGCTACACCTTC.

The table lists this clonotype with many counts. The rearrangement links TRBV20-1 to TRBJ2-7; D possibly corresponds to TRBD2 (5 bases). CDR3 size: 14 residues. V gave up 3 bases and J gave up 5 bases, with 17 bases separating them. Germline V gives CDR1 DFQATT, CDR2 SNEGSKA (reference sequence). CDR3 region: CSASFSRRADEQYF. DNA of the CDR3: TGCAGTGCTAGTTTTTCGAGAAGAGCGGACGAGCAGTACTTC.

The chain employs TRBV18 and TRBJ2-1; 7 positions match TRBD1. With V trimmed by 0 bases and J by 8 bases, 4 bases remained unmatched. Germline V gene sequence: CDR1 KGHSH, CDR2 LQKENI. The CDR3 spans 14 residues. DNA of the CDR3: TGTGCCAGCTCACCACCGAAGGGGGCGGATGAGCAGTTCTTC. Its protein is CASSPPKGADEQFF. The full variable domain, with the rest looked up from reference TRBV18 and TRBJ2-1, is NAGVMQNPRHLVRRRGQEARLRCSPMKGHSHVYWYRQLPEEGLKFMVYLQKENIIDESGMPKERFSAEFPKEGPSILRIQQVVRGDSAAYFCASSPPKGADEQFFGPGTRLTVL.

This clonotype was detected many times. V gene TRBV4-3 combines with J gene TRBJ2-7; 7 bases match TRBD2. The CDR3 loop spans 14 amino acids. V lost 0 bases and J lost 2; bases outside the gene matches: 1. From germline, CDR1 is LGHNA and CDR2 YSLEER. CDR3 nucleotides: TGCGCCAGCAGCCAAGATCGGGGGGCCTACGAGCAGTACTTC. Amino acid sequence: CASSQDRGAYEQYF.

This clonotype turned up a few times. This chain links TRBV7-3 with TRBJ2-1; 7 bases are shared with TRBD1. V gave up 5 bases and J gave up 4 bases; unmatched junction bases: 11. The CDR3 consists of 16 residues. Germline assignment: CDR1 SGHTA and CDR2 FQGTGA. CDR3 residues: CASSPHGQVGYNEQFF. CDR3 nucleotide sequence: TGTGCCAGCAGCCCTCACGGACAGGTCGGGTACAATGAGCAGTTCTTC.

This clonotype was picked up a small number of times. V gene TRBV24-1 combines with J gene TRBJ2-3, with D perhaps matching TRBD1 (5 bases). Germline values: CDR1 KGHDR, CDR2 SFDVKD. V gave up 0 bases and J gave up 3 bases, with 6 bases separating them. The CDR3 loop spans 14 amino acids. The CDR3 protein is CATSDLQGTDTQYF. The CDR3, as DNA: TGTGCCACCAGTGATTTGCAGGGTACAGATACGCAGTATTTT.

The chain carries TRBV7-9 and TRBJ1-4; no reliable D call. The CDR3 runs 13 residues. The germline V and J ends were trimmed by 5 bases and 6 bases, with 10 bases remaining between them. CDR1 is SEHNR and CDR2 is FQNEAQ in the germline V gene (reference sequence). The CDR3 loop reads CASSPELYEKLFF. CDR3 nucleotides: TGTGCCAGCAGCCCAGAATTATATGAAAAACTGTTTTTT.

This chain links TRBV5-4 with TRBJ2-1; TRBD2 aligns across 11 bases. Germline trimming cut 7 bases from V and 8 bases from J; bases unmatched to any gene: 14. The CDR3 covers 16 residues. Germline V CDR1 and CDR2: SGHNT, YYREEE (reference sequence). The CDR3: CASDSVAGGPIDEQFF. The CDR3 bases are TGTGCCAGCGATTCCGTAGCGGGAGGGCCTATCGATGAGCAGTTCTTC.

This clonotype showed up just a few times. The V gene is TRBV28, the J gene TRBJ2-5; a possible D gene is TRBD2 (6 bases). Between the trimmed V and J ends, which lost 6 bases and 0 bases, there was a span of 11 bases. The CDR3 sequence is 14 residues long. Per germline, CDR1 MDHEN and CDR2 SYDVKM. The CDR3 is CASRPGRYQETQYF. CDR3 DNA sequence: TGTGCCAGCAGACCAGGGAGGTACCAAGAGACCCAGTACTTC. Full variable domain (outside the CDR3, taken from reference TRBV28 and TRBJ2-5): DVKVTQSSRYLVKRTGEKVFLECVQDMDHENMFWYRQDPGLGLRLIYFSYDVKMKEKGDIPEGYSVSREKKERFSLILESASTNQTSMYLCASRPGRYQETQYFGPGTRLLVL.

For this clonotype: A much larger clone differs by one base, so this may be a read error. This chain links TRBV5-3 with TRBJ2-7, with D tentatively TRBD1 (5 bases). TRBV5-3 is reported as an ORF; its role is uncertain. The CDR3 sequence is 14 residues long. CDR3 in DNA: TGTGTCAGCAGCTGGTTAGGCAGGGACTACGAGCAGTACTTC. Amino acids: CVSSWLGRDYEQYF.

This clonotype came up many times. The genes are TRBV4-1 and TRBJ1-5; D not resolved. Germline loops: CDR1 MGHRA, CDR2 YSYEKL. Trimming cost V 0 bases and J 2 bases, with 11 bases left between them. The CDR3 runs to 16 residues. As DNA, the CDR3 is TGCGCCAGCAGCCAAGAAGAGAGCGGGGGCAATCAGCCCCAGCATTTT. Residues: CASSQEESGGNQPQHF.

The chain links TRBV20-1 to TRBJ2-5; D possibly uses TRBD1 or TRBD2 (5 bases each). This CDR3 is 16 amino acids long. The germline gives CDR1 DFQATT, CDR2 SNEGSKA (reference sequence). Trimming took off 2 bases at V and 2 bases at J, with 18 bases between the two ends. Here the CDR3 DNA reads TGCAGTGCTAGATCCCCAAGGGGACGGACACAAGAGACCCAGTACTTC. As protein: CSARSPRGRTQETQYF.

This clonotype was detected only a few times. This sequence may be a read error, since a much larger clone differs from it by one base. This chain links TRBV11-2 with TRBJ2-1, with D unclear. Trimming took 1 base from V and 9 from J, leaving 7 bases between them. Germline V lookup: CDR1 SGHAT, CDR2 FQNNGV. The CDR3 spans 12 residues. CDR3 loop: CASSLGGTEQFF. Here the CDR3 DNA reads TGTGCCAGCAGCTTAGGGGGTACTGAGCAGTTCTTC.

In its sample, this clonotype was seen a few times. Since a much larger clone is just one base distant, this may be a read error. This chain joins TRBV13 and TRBJ2-3, with D perhaps being TRBD1 or TRBD2 (6 bases each). CDR3 length: 15 amino acids. Between the trimmed V and J ends, which lost 5 bases and 10 bases, there was a span of 22 bases. Per germline, CDR1 PRHDT and CDR2 FYEKMQ (reference sequence). The CDR3 bases are TGTGCCAGCAGCCCCCAAGGGGGGAATCCGGATGCGCAGTATTTT. It specifies CASSPQGGNPDAQYF.

Regarding this clonotype: This may stem from a read error, because a much larger clone lies one nucleotide away. The chain uses TRBV2 and TRBJ2-3; the D is unclear. CDR1 and CDR2 (germline): SNHLY, FYNNEI. V was trimmed by 4 bases and J by 6 bases, leaving 14 bases between them. The CDR3 length is 14 residues. CDR3 bases: TGTGCCAGCAGTGTATATGGTTCGCGGGATACGCAGTATTTT. Residues: CASSVYGSRDTQYF.

This clonotype has a handful of counts. The CDR3 DNA follows: TGTGCCAGCAGTTTCGGACGGCGTCAGCCCCAGCATTTT. Translating gives CASSFGRRQPQHF. This sequence joins TRBV27 and TRBJ1-5; the D is unclear. The germline V gene has CDR1 MNHEY and CDR2 SMNVEV (reference sequence). The CDR3 has 13 amino acids. The germline V and J ends were trimmed by 3 bases and 6 bases, with 9 bases remaining between them.

V is TRBV6-5 and J is TRBJ1-6; no clear D. V lost 0 bases and J 4 bases, leaving 7 bases between the germline ends. The CDR3 extends over 15 amino acids. From germline, CDR1 is MNHEY and CDR2 SVGAGI. This CDR3 reads CASSYSNGYNSPLHF. CDR3 bases: TGTGCCAGCAGTTACTCGAACGGGTATAATTCACCCCTCCACTTT.

This chain links TRBV13 with TRBJ2-7; TRBD1 matches 7 bases. This CDR3 has 15 amino acids. V lost 5 bases and J lost 5; bases outside the gene matches: 12. Looked up from germline, CDR1 is PRHDT and CDR2 is FYEKMQ (reference sequence). The DNA of the CDR3 is TGTGCCAGCAGCAATTACAGGGGCCGCCCCGACGAGCAGTACTTC. It specifies CASSNYRGRPDEQYF.

The chain combines TRBV10-3 with TRBJ1-6; D is possibly TRBD1 (5 bases). This CDR3 contains 14 residues. V was cut by 3 bases and J by 6 bases, with 9 bases left in between. From germline, CDR1 is ENHRY and CDR2 SYGVKD. The CDR3 nucleotides read TGTGCCATCAGTGAAGGGGTTGGTAATTCACCCCTCCACTTT. This encodes CAISEGVGNSPLHF.

This clonotype has a handful of counts. V and J are TRBV9 and TRBJ2-2, with D tentatively TRBD2 (5 bases). CDR3 length equals 16 residues. Germline assignment: CDR1 SGDLS and CDR2 YYNGEE. Deletions cut 0 bases from V and 0 bases from J, with 9 bases between. The DNA for the CDR3 is TGTGCCAGCAGCGTAGGAGCGGACTCGAACACCGGGGAGCTGTTTTTT. As protein: CASSVGADSNTGELFF.

The rearrangement links TRBV24-1 to TRBJ1-1; D is unresolved. This CDR3 spans 13 amino acids. V was trimmed by 11 bases and J by 0 bases, leaving 12 bases between them. Germline CDR1 KGHDR, CDR2 SFDVKD. The CDR3 DNA reads as TGTGCCATCGCCTCGGCAATGAACACTGAAGCTTTCTTT. This encodes CAIASAMNTEAFF.

This clonotype was seen a handful of times. The rearrangement links TRBV6-5 to TRBJ1-1, with 10 nucleotides matching TRBD1. V shed 6 bases and J 2 bases; nucleotides not matched to a gene: 6. The length of the CDR3 is 15 residues. Germline CDR1 is MNHEY and CDR2 is SVGAGI. CDR3 in DNA: TGTGCCAGCAGGGGACAGGGGCCGCTAAACACTGAAGCTTTCTTT. Its translation is CASRGQGPLNTEAFF.

As to this clonotype: One end of the junction does not line up with germline, which may come from a read error. The V call is TRBV7-9, the J call TRBJ2-5; D assignment may be TRBD1 or TRBD2 (5 bases each). The CDR3 has 15 residues. Germline V CDR1 and CDR2: SEHNR, FQNEAQ (reference sequence). The CDR3 bases are TGTGCCAGCGGCTTAGCGTTCGGAGAGGGGGAGACCCAGTACTTC. It is translated as CASGLAFGEGETQYF.

This clonotype was detected ten times or more. This chain connects TRBV29-1 to TRBJ1-1; maybe TRBD1 (5 bases). Germline V gene sequence: CDR1 SQVTM, CDR2 ANQGSEA. The V and J ends lost 4 bases and 0 bases respectively, with 9 bases between them. The CDR3 is made up of 13 amino acids. This chain's CDR3 is CSVVGVVNTEAFF. The CDR3 bases are TGCAGCGTTGTGGGGGTTGTGAACACTGAAGCTTTCTTT.

This clonotype has at least ten counts. V usage is TRBV4-1 and J usage is TRBJ2-7; TRBD2 might be the D (6 bases). Germline V gene data show CDR1 as MGHRA and CDR2 as YSYEKL. V was trimmed by 2 bases and J by 3 bases, leaving 14 bases between them. The CDR3 has 15 residues. The CDR3 DNA follows: TGCGCCAGCAGCCAAATGGGCCAGGGAGGCTACGAGCAGTACTTC. Translating gives CASSQMGQGGYEQYF.

The chain couples TRBV7-2 to TRBJ1-6; 11 bases align to TRBD1. Germline CDR1 and CDR2: SGHTA and FQGNSA. With 1 base clipped from V and 6 bases from J, the junction kept 2 bases outside the gene matches. This CDR3 region has 16 residues. The CDR3: CASSLVGTGGNSPLHF. CDR3 nucleotide sequence: TGTGCCAGCAGCTTAGTGGGGACAGGGGGTAATTCACCCCTCCACTTT.